A selection of T cell receptor beta chains follows, all from one sample in a study of blood T cell repertoires in COVID-19. Produced via immunoSEQ multiplex PCR; TCRdb's table is partial and in-frame only. The sample lists roughly 130,000 clones, about four fifths occurring once. Sequenced input: peripheral blood. These receptors were taken from a woman aged 55-69 years with acute or convalescent COVID-19. The CDR3 runs from the conserved cysteine through the conserved F or W. A D gene is named only where the DNA matches it firmly. Expanded clones are given a class, and other clones once, few, many or no size at all.

v_gene	d_gene	j_gene	abundance	CDR3nt	CDR3aa
TRBV11-2	TRBD1	TRBJ1-4	.	TGTGCCAGCAGCTTAGCCTCGGGACAGAAACTGTTTTTT	CASSLASGQKLFF
TRBV7-2	.	TRBJ1-6	.	TGTGCCAGCAGCTTAGGTCGGGGATCATATTCACCCCTCCACTTT	CASSLGRGSYSPLHF
TRBV18	.	TRBJ2-3	.	TGTGCCAGCTCACCACGGAGTCCCGCGGATACGCAGTATTTT	CASSPRSPADTQYF
TRBV7-8	.	TRBJ1-1	once	TGTGCCACCGGACATATGAACACTGAAGCTTTCTTT	CATGHMNTEAFF
TRBV2	TRBD1	TRBJ1-4	.	TGTGCCACCAGAAACGGGGACAGGGCCGGGGGTGAAAAACTGTTTTTT	CATRNGDRAGGEKLFF
TRBV9	.	TRBJ1-2	.	TGTGCCAGCGCCGATTCGGGCTATGGCTACACCTTC	CASADSGYGYTF
TRBV28	.	TRBJ1-4	.	TGTGCCAGCAGTTTTCAGACTAATGAAAAACTGTTTTTT	CASSFQTNEKLFF
TRBV27	TRBD2	TRBJ2-7	once	TGTGCCAGCAGTTTTCGAGCGGGGGGGACCTCCTACGAGCAGTACTTC	CASSFRAGGTSYEQYF
TRBV5-5	TRBD1	TRBJ1-1	.	TGTGCCAGCAGCCCTATGACAGGGTGGTGGGACACTGAAGCTTTCTTT	CASSPMTGWWDTEAFF
TRBV4-1	.	TRBJ2-3	once	TGCGCCAGCAGCCTCCGAGGGTTAACTAGGGCAGATACGCAGTATTTT	CASSLRGLTRADTQYF
TRBV5-5	TRBD1	TRBJ1-2	.	TGTGCCAGCAGCTTGGGATGGACAGGGAATGGCTACACCTTC	CASSLGWTGNGYTF
TRBV19	TRBD1	TRBJ1-6	.	TGTGCCACCTCACAGGGGAATAATTCACCCCTCCACTTT	CATSQGNNSPLHF
TRBV2	.	TRBJ2-1	.	TGTGCCAGCAGTGAAGTCGCAGGGGTAGACAATGAGCAGTTCTTC	CASSEVAGVDNEQFF
TRBV7-3	.	TRBJ2-1	.	TGTGCCAGCAGTTTGGACGGAGGGAATGAGCAGTTCTTC	CASSLDGGNEQFF